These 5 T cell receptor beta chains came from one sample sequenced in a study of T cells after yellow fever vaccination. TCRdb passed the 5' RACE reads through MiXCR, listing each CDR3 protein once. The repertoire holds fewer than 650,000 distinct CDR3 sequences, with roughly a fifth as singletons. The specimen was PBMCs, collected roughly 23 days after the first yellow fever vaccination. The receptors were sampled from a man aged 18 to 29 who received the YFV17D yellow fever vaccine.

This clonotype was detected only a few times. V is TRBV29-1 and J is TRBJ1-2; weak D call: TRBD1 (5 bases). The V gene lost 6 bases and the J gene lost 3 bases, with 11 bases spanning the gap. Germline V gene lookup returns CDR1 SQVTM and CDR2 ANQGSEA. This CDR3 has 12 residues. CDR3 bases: TGCAGCGTACCGAGGGGCGACTATGGCTACACCTTC. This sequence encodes CSVPRGDYGYTF. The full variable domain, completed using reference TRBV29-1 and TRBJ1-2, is SAVISQKPSRDICQRGTSLTIQCQVDSQVTMMFWYRQQPGQSLTLIATANQGSEATYESGFVIDKFPISRPNLTFSTLTVSNMSPEDSSIYLCSVPRGDYGYTFGSGTRLTVV.

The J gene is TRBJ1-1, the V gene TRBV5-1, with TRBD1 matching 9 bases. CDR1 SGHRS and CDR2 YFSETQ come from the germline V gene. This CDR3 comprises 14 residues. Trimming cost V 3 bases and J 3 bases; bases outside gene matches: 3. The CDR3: CASSYRGPDTEAFF. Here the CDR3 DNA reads TGCGCCAGCAGCTACAGGGGGCCCGACACTGAAGCTTTCTTT.

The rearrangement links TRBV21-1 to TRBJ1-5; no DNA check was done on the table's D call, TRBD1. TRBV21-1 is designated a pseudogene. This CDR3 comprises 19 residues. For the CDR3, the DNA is TGTGCCAGCAGCAGTAGTGGCTCTGGTTCCGGACATCTTAATCAGCCCCAGCATTTT. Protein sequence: CASSSSGSGSGHLNQPQHF.

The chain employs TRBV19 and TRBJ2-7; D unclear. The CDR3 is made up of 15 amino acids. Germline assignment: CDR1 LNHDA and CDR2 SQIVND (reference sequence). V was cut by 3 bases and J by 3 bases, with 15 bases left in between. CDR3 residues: CASSIKRGPGYEQYV. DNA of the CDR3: TGTGCCAGTAGTATCAAGCGAGGCCCAGGCTACGAGCAGTACGTC.

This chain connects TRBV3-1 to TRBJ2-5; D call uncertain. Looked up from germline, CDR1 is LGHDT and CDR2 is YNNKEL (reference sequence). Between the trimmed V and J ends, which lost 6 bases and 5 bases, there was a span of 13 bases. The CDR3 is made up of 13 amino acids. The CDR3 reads CASRPKLMETQYF. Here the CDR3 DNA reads TGTGCCAGCAGACCTAAATTGATGGAGACCCAGTACTTC.